What follows are 15 T cell receptor beta chains derived from one specimen sequenced in a study of Ad26.COV2.S vaccination and SARS-CoV-2 variants (dated by TCRdb to about 2021). The protocol used for the library was the immunoSEQ multiplex PCR assay. Imported from immuneACCESS, the table was reduced by TCRdb to in-frame sequences with V and J called. These copies leave out some clones; in studies compared against another copy, an unresolved V gene accounts for under half, and the cause of the remainder is not known. For this sample there are around 300,000 clones; 75% to 90% appear just once. Clones ranked in the top ten supply 4.5% to 7% of the sample. This specimen's treatment or condition label, interpreted: some 20 received Ad26.COV2.S at low or high dose, single or two shots; 5 received placebo; per-sample allocation not given. For vaccine and placebo recipients, the sequenced repertoires came from samples collected on day 63 after the first injection.

This specimen consisted of peripheral blood, obtained in a trial of Ad26.COV2.S vaccine versus placebo. The source is a person between 18 and 65 years old who received the Ad26.COV2.S COVID-19 vaccine or a placebo.

This clone was seen more than once but under ten times. The V and J genes are TRBV7-9 and TRBJ2-2, with TRBD2 as a possible D gene (5 bases). V was clipped by 1 base and J by 6 bases, with 12 bases between them. Per germline, CDR1 SEHNR and CDR2 FQNEAQ (reference sequence). The CDR3 extends over 15 amino acids. The CDR3 DNA sequence: TGTGCCAGCAGCTTAGGAGACTACCTACCCGGGGAGCTGTTTTTT. Protein product: CASSLGDYLPGELFF.

The chain employs TRBV6-4 and TRBJ2-1, with TRBD2 identical over 11 bases. The ends lost 6 bases at V and 9 bases at J; junction bases unmatched: 7. This CDR3 spans 14 amino acids. Germline CDR1 reads MRHNA; CDR2 reads SNTAGT. DNA for the CDR3: TGTGCCAGCAGGATAGCGGGAGGGCCGGGTGAGCAGTTCTTC. Translating it yields CASRIAGGPGEQFF.

CDR3 nucleotides: TGTGCCAGCAGTTACTCGTCGAGCTCTGGAAACACCATATATTTT. This codes for CASSYSSSSGNTIYF. This chain uses TRBV6-2 or TRBV6-3 with TRBJ1-3; D not resolved. This CDR3 comprises 15 residues. The V and J ends lost 0 bases and 0 bases respectively, with 6 bases between them. Germline assignment: CDR1 MNHEY and CDR2 SVGEGT.

This clone was seen only a few times. The rearrangement uses TRBV7-2 and TRBJ1-1, with TRBD1 matching 9 bases. The CDR3 covers 16 residues. V lost 5 bases to trimming and J lost 4 bases; unmatched junction nucleotides: 11. In germline, CDR1 is SGHTA, CDR2 FQGNSA. CDR3 residues: CASSPGTGLLSTEAFF. The CDR3 nucleotides read TGTGCCAGCAGCCCGGGGACAGGGCTTTTGAGCACTGAAGCTTTCTTT.

V and J are TRBV19 and TRBJ2-5, with 8 bases that match TRBD1. Per germline, CDR1 LNHDA and CDR2 SQIVND (reference sequence). The CDR3 sequence is 15 residues long. The J segment lost 4 bases and the V segment lost 2 bases, leaving 6 bases of the junction unmatched. CDR3 sequence reads: CASSILGQDRETQYF. The CDR3 nucleotides read TGTGCCAGTAGTATACTGGGACAGGATCGAGAGACCCAGTACTTC.

The V gene is TRBV7-3, the J gene TRBJ2-1; D possibly uses TRBD1 or TRBD2 (7 bases each). Trimming cost V 5 bases and J 0 bases, with 14 bases left between them. The CDR3 length is 16 residues. Germline CDR1 reads SGHTA; CDR2 reads FQGTGA. The CDR3 DNA is TGTGCCAGCAGCCAGGGGGGCGGGAGCTCCTACAATGAGCAGTTCTTC. Protein: CASSQGGGSSYNEQFF.

The chain employs TRBV13 and TRBJ1-4, with D uncertain. The germline CDR1 and CDR2 sequences are PRHDT and FYEKMQ (reference sequence). The CDR3 is made up of 12 amino acids. The V and J ends lost 8 bases and 5 bases respectively, with 9 bases between them. The CDR3 sequence: CASRDQNEKLFF. Written as DNA, the CDR3 is TGTGCCAGCCGGGATCAAAATGAAAAACTGTTTTTT.

This clone was seen just once. This chain uses TRBV7-2 with TRBJ1-2; TRBD1 matches 10 bases. Germline CDR1 and CDR2: SGHTA and FQGNSA. The V gene end was trimmed by 5 bases and the J gene end by 7 bases; junction bases not matched to a gene: 7. This CDR3 has 14 amino acids. CDR3 sequence reads: CASSMRQGARGYTF. The CDR3 DNA reads TGTGCCAGCAGCATGAGACAGGGGGCGCGTGGCTACACCTTC.

The rearrangement uses TRBV4-1 and TRBJ2-1; D is unclear. Deletions cut 4 bases from V and 4 bases from J, with 11 bases between. Per the germline V gene, CDR1 is MGHRA and CDR2 is YSYEKL. The CDR3 runs to 14 residues. The CDR3 DNA reads TGCGCCAGCAGCCCAATGTCCAGGTACAATGAGCAGTTCTTC. It is translated as CASSPMSRYNEQFF.

This rearrangement joins TRBV6-2 or TRBV6-3 to TRBJ1-2; D gene uncertain. The CDR3 extends over 16 amino acids. The V end was cut by 3 bases, the J end by 4 bases, with 18 bases between. Germline CDR1 MNHEY, CDR2 SVGEGT. CDR3 bases: TGTGCCAGCAGTTATCACCTTTCCATCCTATCCTATGGCTACACCTTC. It encodes CASSYHLSILSYGYTF.

This sequence joins TRBV6-5 and TRBJ1-1; 7 nucleotides agree with TRBD1. Trimming cost V 0 bases and J 3 bases; bases outside gene matches: 7. Germline V lookup: CDR1 MNHEY, CDR2 SVGAGI. The CDR3 loop spans 16 amino acids. CDR3 protein: CASSYSTGRPHTEAFF. As DNA, the CDR3 is TGTGCCAGCAGTTACTCGACAGGGCGTCCACACACTGAAGCTTTCTTT.

The chain links TRBV11-3 to TRBJ2-7; 8 bases are a match to TRBD2. CDR1 is SGHNT, CDR2 YENEEA, per germline. The CDR3 has 15 residues. V shed 1 base, J shed 2 bases, and the junction held 4 bases outside the gene matches. The CDR3 nucleotides are TGTGCCAGCAGCTTAGTCACTAGCGGCCCCTACGAGCAGTACGTC. Protein: CASSLVTSGPYEQYV.

This chain uses TRBV2 with TRBJ2-1, with a possible D match to TRBD2 (6 bases). Trimming took 2 bases from V and 0 from J, leaving 8 bases between them. The CDR3 is 15 amino acids. The germline V gene encodes CDR1 SNHLY and CDR2 FYNNEI. The CDR3 loop is CASSESGDSYNEQFF. The CDR3 DNA follows: TGTGCCAGCAGTGAATCGGGGGACTCCTACAATGAGCAGTTCTTC.

The chain recombines TRBV18 with TRBJ2-7; 8 bases are shared with TRBD1. This CDR3 is 15 amino acids long. J lost 6 bases, V lost 2 bases, and 9 bases had no gene match. Germline CDR1 is KGHSH and CDR2 is LQKENI. The CDR3 region has the DNA TGTGCCAGCTCACCATCAGGGGGCGCATTAGGCGAGCAGTACTTC. This codes for CASSPSGGALGEQYF.

The V call is TRBV12-3 or TRBV12-4, the J call TRBJ1-4; no definite D call. CDR3 size: 13 residues. V lost 1 base, J lost 10 bases, and 10 bases lay in between. Here the CDR3 reads CASSLESVGKLFF. CDR3 DNA sequence: TGTGCCAGCAGTTTAGAGTCTGTGGGAAAACTGTTTTTT.